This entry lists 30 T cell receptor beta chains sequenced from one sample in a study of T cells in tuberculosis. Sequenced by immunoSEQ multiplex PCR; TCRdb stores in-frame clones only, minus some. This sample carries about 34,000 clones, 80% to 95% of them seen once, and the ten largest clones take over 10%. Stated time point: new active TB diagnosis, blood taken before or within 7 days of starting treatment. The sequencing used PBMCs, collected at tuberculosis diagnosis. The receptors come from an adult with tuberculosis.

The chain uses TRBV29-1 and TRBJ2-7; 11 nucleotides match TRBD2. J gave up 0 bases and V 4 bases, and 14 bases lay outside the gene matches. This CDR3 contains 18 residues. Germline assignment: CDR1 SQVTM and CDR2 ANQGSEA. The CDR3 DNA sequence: TGCAGCGTTGTTTCTTCCGGGACTAGCGGAATTAGCTCCTACGAGCAGTACTTC. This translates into CSVVSSGTSGISSYEQYF.

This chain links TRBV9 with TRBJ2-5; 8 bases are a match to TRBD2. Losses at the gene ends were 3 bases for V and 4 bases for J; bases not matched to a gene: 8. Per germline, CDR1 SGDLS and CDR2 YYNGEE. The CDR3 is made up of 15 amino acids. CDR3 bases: TGTGCCAGCAGCGAGGTTGGCCTAGCGGGAGAGACCCAGTACTTC. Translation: CASSEVGLAGETQYF.

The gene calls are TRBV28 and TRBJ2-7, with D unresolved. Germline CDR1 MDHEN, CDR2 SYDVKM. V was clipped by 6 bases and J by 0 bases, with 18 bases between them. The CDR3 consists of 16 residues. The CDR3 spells CASSPWASPNSYEQYF. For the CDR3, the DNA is TGTGCCAGCAGCCCCTGGGCTTCGCCCAACTCCTACGAGCAGTACTTC.

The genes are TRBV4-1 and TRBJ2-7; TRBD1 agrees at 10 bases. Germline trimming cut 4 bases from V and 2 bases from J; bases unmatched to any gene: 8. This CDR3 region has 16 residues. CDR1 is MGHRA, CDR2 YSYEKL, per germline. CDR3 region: CASSLQRDRGTYEQYF. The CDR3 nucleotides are TGCGCCAGCAGCCTACAACGGGACAGGGGTACCTACGAGCAGTACTTC.

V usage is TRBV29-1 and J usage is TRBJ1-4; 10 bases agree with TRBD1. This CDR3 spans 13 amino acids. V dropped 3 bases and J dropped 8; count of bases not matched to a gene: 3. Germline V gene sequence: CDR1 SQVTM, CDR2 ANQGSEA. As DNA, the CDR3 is TGCAGCGTTGAGGGACAGGGGTCCGAAAAACTGTTTTTT. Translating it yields CSVEGQGSEKLFF.

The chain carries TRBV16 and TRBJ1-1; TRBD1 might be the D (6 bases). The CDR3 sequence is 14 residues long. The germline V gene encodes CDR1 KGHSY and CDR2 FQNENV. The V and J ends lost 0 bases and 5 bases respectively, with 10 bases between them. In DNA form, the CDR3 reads TGTGCCAGCAGCCAATCAGGGGGGGGTACTGAAGCTTTCTTT. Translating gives CASSQSGGGTEAFF.

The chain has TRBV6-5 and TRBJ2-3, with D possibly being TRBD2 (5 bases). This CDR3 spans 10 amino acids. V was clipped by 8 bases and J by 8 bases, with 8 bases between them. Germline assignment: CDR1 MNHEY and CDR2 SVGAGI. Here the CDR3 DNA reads TGTGCCAGCGGAGCGGTTACGCAGTATTTT. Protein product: CASGAVTQYF.

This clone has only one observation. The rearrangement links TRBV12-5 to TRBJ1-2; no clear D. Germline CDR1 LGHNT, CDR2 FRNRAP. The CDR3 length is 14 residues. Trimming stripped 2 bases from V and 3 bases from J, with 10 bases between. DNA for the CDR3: TGTGCTAGTGGTTTGCCGCAGGACTACTATGGCTACACCTTC. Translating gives CASGLPQDYYGYTF.

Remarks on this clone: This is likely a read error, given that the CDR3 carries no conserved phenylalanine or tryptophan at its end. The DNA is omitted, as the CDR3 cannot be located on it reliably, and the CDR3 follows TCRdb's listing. This CDR3 is CASSSKRGS. This chain joins TRBV7-3 and TRBJ1-4. Termini included, the CDR3 measures 9 amino acids. Germline V gene lookup returns CDR1 SGHTA and CDR2 FQGTGA.

CDR3 residues: CASSQDGVSGGPTDTQYF. In DNA form, the CDR3 reads TGCGCCAGCAGCCAAGATGGAGTGAGCGGGGGCCCCACAGATACGCAGTATTTT. J is TRBJ2-3 and V is TRBV4-1, with TRBD2 identical over 8 bases. J was trimmed by 2 bases and V by 0 bases; bases with no gene match: 10. The CDR3 covers 18 residues. The germline V gene encodes CDR1 MGHRA and CDR2 YSYEKL.

CDR3 nucleotide sequence: TGTGCCACTAGATACGGGGACACTGAAGCTTTCTTT. Translated: CATRYGDTEAFF. This sequence joins TRBV10-3 and TRBJ1-1; D not resolved. CDR3 size: 12 residues. Germline V gene sequence: CDR1 ENHRY, CDR2 SYGVKD. V gave up 10 bases and J gave up 3 bases, with 12 bases separating them.

The CDR3 DNA sequence: TGTGCCTGGAGCCGAAGAGGGAGGTCTGAAGAGCAGTACTTC. Translation: CAWSRRGRSEEQYF. This chain connects TRBV30 to TRBJ2-7, with D maybe TRBD2 (6 bases). The CDR3 is made up of 14 amino acids. CDR1 is GTSNPN, CDR2 SVGIG, per germline (reference sequence). V lost 3 bases to trimming and J lost 7 bases, with 19 bases between them.

The CDR3 here is CASRGQGGMTFF. CDR3 nucleotide sequence: TGTGCCAGCAGGGGACAGGGCGGGATGACTTTCTTT. V usage is TRBV27 and J usage is TRBJ1-1, with TRBD1 matching over 9 bases. Germline CDR1 is MNHEY and CDR2 is SMNVEV (reference sequence). Trimming took 6 bases from V and 12 from J; bases not matched to a gene: 8. The CDR3 extends over 12 amino acids.

This CDR3 is CASSPEMDRDGYTF. In nucleotides, the CDR3 is TGTGCCAGCAGCCCCGAGATGGACAGGGACGGCTACACCTTC. The V gene is TRBV27, the J gene TRBJ1-2, with 8 positions matching TRBD1. Germline CDR1 MNHEY, CDR2 SMNVEV (reference sequence). The CDR3 is made up of 14 amino acids. V shed 6 bases and J 8 bases; nucleotides not matched to a gene: 11.

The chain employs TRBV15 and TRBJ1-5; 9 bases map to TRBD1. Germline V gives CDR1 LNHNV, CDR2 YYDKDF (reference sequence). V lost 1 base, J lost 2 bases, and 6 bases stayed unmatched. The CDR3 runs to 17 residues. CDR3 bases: TGTGCCACCAGCAGAGGAACAGGGGGCGCCGGCAATCAGCCCCAGCATTTT. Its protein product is CATSRGTGGAGNQPQHF.

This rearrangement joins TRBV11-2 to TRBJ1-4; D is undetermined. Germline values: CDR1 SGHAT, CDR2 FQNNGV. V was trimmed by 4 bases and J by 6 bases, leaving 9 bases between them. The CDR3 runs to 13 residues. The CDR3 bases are TGTGCCAGCAGCTCCCGCCGGGATGAAAAACTGTTTTTT. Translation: CASSSRRDEKLFF. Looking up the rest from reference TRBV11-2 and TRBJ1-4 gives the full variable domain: EAGVAQSPRYKIIEKRQSVAFWCNPISGHATLYWYQQILGQGPKLLIQFQNNGVVDDSQLPKDRFSAERLKGVDSTLKIQPAKLEDSAVYLCASSSRRDEKLFFGSGTQLSVL.

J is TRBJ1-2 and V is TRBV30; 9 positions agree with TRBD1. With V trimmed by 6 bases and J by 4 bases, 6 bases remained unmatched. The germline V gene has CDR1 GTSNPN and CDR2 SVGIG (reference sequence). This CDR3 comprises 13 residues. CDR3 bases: TGTGCCTGCCAACAGGGGGCGCCCTATGGCTACACCTTC. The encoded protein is CACQQGAPYGYTF.

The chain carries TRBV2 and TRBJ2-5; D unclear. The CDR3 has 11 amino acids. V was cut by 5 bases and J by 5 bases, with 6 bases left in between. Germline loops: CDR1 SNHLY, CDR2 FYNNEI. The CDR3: CASSLRETQYF. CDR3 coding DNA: TGTGCCAGCAGTTTGCGGGAGACCCAGTACTTC.

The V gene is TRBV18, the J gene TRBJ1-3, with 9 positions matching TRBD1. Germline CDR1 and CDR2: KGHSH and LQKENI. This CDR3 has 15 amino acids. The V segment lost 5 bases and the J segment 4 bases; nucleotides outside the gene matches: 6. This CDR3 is CASSSGQGEGNTIYF. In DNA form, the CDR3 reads TGTGCCAGCTCATCGGGACAGGGAGAGGGAAACACCATATATTTT. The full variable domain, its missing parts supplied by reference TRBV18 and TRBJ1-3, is NAGVMQNPRHLVRRRGQEARLRCSPMKGHSHVYWYRQLPEEGLKFMVYLQKENIIDESGMPKERFSAEFPKEGPSILRIQQVVRGDSAAYFCASSSGQGEGNTIYFGEGSWLTVV.

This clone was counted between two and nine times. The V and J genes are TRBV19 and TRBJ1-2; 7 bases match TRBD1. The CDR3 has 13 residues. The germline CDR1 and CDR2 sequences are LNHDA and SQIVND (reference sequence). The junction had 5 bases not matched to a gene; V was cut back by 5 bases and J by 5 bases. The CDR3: CASSPRDRYGYTF. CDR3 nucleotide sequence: TGTGCCAGTAGTCCCAGGGACAGATATGGCTACACCTTC.

For the CDR3, the DNA is TGCGCCAGCAGTCACCCGGGGGAGACCTACGAGCAGTACTTC. This translates into CASSHPGETYEQYF. V gene TRBV4-1 combines with J gene TRBJ2-7; the D gene is possibly TRBD2 (6 bases). Per germline, CDR1 MGHRA and CDR2 YSYEKL. The CDR3 consists of 14 residues. V lost 6 bases and J lost 2, with 14 bases in between.

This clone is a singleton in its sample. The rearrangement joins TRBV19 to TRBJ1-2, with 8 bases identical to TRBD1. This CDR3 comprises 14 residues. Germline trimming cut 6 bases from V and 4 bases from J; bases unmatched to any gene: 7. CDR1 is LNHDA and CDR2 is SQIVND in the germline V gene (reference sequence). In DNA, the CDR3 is TGTGCCAGTAGGGGAATTGACAGGGGCTATGGCTACACCTTC. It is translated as CASRGIDRGYGYTF.

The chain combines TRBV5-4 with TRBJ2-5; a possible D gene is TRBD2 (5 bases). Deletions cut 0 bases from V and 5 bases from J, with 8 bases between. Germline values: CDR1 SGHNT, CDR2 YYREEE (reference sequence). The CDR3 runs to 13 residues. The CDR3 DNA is TGTGCCAGCAGCTTGGAGACGGGGGAGACCCAGTACTTC. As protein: CASSLETGETQYF. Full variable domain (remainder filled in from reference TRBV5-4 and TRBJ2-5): ETGVTQSPTHLIKTRGQQVTLRCSSQSGHNTVSWYQQALGQGPQFIFQYYREEENGRGNFPPRFSGLQFPNYSSELNVNALELDDSALYLCASSLETGETQYFGPGTRLLVL.

CDR3 protein: CASSSPGTSADEQFF. CDR3 DNA: TGTGCCAGCAGCTCCCCCGGGACTAGCGCCGATGAGCAGTTCTTC. This chain joins TRBV7-3 and TRBJ2-1; 10 bases fit TRBD2. Trimming cost V 4 bases and J 8 bases; bases outside gene matches: 8. The V gene's germline CDR1 is SGHTA and CDR2 FQGTGA. The CDR3 has 15 residues.

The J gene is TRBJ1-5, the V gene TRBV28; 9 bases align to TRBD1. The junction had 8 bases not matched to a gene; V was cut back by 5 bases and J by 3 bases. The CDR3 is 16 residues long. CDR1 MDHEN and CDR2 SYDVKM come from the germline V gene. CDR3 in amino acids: CASSPDRGVYNQPQHF. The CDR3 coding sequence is TGTGCCAGCAGTCCCGACAGGGGGGTCTACAATCAGCCCCAGCATTTT.

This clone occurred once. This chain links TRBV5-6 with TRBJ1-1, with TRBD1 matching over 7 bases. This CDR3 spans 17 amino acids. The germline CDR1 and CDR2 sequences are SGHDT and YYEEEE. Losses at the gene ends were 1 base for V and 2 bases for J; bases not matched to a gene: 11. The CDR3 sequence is CASSLQNPGGSNTEAFF. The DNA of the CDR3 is TGTGCCAGCAGCTTGCAAAACCCAGGGGGGTCCAACACTGAAGCTTTCTTT.

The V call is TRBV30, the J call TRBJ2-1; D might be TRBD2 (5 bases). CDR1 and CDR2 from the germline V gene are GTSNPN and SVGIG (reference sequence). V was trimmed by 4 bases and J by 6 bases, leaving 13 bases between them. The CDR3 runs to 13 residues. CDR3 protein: CAWTPTGINEQFF. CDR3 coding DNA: TGTGCCTGGACCCCCACGGGGATCAATGAGCAGTTCTTC.

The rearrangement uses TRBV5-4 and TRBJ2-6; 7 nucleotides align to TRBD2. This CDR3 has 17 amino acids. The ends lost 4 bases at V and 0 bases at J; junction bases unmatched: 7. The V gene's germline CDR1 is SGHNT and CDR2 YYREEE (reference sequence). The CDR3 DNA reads TGTGCCAGCAGCCGGGGAGGGGACGGCTCTGGGGCCAACGTCCTGACTTTC. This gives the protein CASSRGGDGSGANVLTF. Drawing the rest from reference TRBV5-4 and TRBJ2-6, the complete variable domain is ETGVTQSPTHLIKTRGQQVTLRCSSQSGHNTVSWYQQALGQGPQFIFQYYREEENGRGNFPPRFSGLQFPNYSSELNVNALELDDSALYLCASSRGGDGSGANVLTFGAGSRLTVL.

Here the CDR3 reads CASAPPGQGYEQYF. CDR3 nucleotide sequence: TGTGCCAGCGCCCCACCGGGACAGGGGTACGAGCAGTACTTC. The chain employs TRBV14 and TRBJ2-7; 10 bases line up with TRBD1. From germline, CDR1 is SGHDN and CDR2 FVKESK. The CDR3 consists of 14 residues. The V and J ends lost 8 bases and 4 bases, in that order; junction bases with no gene match: 8. Filled out from reference TRBV14 and TRBJ2-7, the complete variable domain reads EAGVTQFPSHSVIEKGQTVTLRCDPISGHDNLYWYRRVMGKEIKFLLHFVKESKQDESGMPNNRFLAERTGGTYSTLKVQPAELEDSGVYFCASAPPGQGYEQYFGPGTRLTVT.

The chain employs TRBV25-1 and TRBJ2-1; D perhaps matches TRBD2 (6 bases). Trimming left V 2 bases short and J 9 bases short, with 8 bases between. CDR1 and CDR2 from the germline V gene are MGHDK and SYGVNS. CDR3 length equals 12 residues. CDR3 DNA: TGTGCCAGCAGTGAAGGAGGGTTTGAGCAGTTCTTC. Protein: CASSEGGFEQFF.